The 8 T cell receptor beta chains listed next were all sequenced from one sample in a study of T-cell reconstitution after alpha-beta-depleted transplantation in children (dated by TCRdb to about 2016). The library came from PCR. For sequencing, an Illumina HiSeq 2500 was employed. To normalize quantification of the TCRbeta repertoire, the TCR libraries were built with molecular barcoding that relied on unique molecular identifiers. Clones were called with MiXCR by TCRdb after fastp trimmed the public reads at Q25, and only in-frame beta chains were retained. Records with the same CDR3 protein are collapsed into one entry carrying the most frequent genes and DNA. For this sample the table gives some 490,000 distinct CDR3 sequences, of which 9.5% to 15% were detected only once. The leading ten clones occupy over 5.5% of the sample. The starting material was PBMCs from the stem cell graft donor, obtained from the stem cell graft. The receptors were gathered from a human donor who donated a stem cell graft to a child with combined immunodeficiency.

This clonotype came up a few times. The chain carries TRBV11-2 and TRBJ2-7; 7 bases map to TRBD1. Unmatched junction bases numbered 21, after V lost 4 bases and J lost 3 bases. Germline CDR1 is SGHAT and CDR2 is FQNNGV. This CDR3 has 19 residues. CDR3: CASSYPTGDRINWSYEQYF. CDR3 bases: TGTGCCAGCAGCTACCCCACCGGGGACAGAATAAATTGGAGCTACGAGCAGTACTTC.

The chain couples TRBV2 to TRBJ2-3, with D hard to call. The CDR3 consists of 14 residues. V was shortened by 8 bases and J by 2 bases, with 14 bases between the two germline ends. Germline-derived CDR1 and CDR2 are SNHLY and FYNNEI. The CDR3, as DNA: TGTGCCAGCCCTACCCAGTCAGACACAGATACGCAGTATTTT. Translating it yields CASPTQSDTDTQYF. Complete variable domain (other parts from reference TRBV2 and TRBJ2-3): EPEVTQTPSHQVTQMGQEVILRCVPISNHLYFYWYRQILGQKVEFLVSFYNNEISEKSEIFDDQFSVERPDGSNFTLKIRSTKLEDSAMYFCASPTQSDTDTQYFGPGTRLTVL.

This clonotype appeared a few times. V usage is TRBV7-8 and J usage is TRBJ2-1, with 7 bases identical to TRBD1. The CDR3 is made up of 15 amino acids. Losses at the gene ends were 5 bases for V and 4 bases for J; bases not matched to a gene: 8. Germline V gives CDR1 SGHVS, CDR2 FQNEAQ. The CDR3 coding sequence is TGTGCCAGCAGCCACTCCTCGACAGGGTACAATGAGCAGTTCTTC. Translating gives CASSHSSTGYNEQFF.

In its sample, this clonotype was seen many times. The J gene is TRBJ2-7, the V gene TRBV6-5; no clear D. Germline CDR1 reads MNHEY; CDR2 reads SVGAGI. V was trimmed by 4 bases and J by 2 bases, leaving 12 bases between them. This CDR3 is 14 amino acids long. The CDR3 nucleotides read TGTGCCAGCAGTTTCTCGGACGGAGCCTACGAGCAGTACTTC. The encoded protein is CASSFSDGAYEQYF.

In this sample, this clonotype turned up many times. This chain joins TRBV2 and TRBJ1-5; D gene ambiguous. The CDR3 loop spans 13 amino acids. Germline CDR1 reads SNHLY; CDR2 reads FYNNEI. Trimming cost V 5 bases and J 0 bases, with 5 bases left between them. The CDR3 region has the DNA TGTGCCAGCAGTTTATATAGCAATCAGCCCCAGCATTTT. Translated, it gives CASSLYSNQPQHF.

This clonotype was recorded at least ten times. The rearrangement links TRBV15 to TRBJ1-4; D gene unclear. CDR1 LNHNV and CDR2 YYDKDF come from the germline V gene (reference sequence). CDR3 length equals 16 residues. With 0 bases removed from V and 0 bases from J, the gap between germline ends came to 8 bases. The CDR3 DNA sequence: TGTGCCACCAGCAGAGATCCGTCAGCAACTAATGAAAAACTGTTTTTT. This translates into CATSRDPSATNEKLFF.

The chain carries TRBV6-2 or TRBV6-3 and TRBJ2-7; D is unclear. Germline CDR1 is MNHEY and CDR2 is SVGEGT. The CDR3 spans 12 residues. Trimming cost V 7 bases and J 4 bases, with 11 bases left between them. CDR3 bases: TGTGCCAGCAAAGGTCTCGGGTACGAGCAGTACTTC. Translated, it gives CASKGLGYEQYF.

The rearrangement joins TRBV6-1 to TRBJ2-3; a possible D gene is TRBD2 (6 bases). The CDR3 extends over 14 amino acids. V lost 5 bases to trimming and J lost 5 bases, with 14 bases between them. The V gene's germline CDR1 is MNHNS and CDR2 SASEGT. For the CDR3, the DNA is TGTGCCAGCAGTCCCCCGGGGGTATTAGATACGCAGTATTTT. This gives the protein CASSPPGVLDTQYF.